This is a list of T cell receptor beta chains from one sample in a study of cytomegalovirus exposure and HLA in healthy donors. Only in-frame clones appear in the TCRdb table, and some are missing; sequencing was by immunoSEQ multiplex PCR. The sample contains approximately 73,000 clones, roughly 60% of which appear only once. The sequencing sample was made of PBMCs. These receptors were collected from a man aged 25-45 years in good health and CMV-seropositive. The CDR3 runs from the conserved cysteine through the conserved F or W. Fields, in order: CDR3 DNA, CDR3 protein, V gene, J gene, clone size, D gene. A D gene is named only where the DNA matches it firmly. Size values are once, few and many counts, or a class for expanded clones, and some rows have none.

CDR3nt: TGTGCCAGCAGCTTAGACGGACAGGCCCCTGGAAACACCATATATTTT
CDR3aa: CASSLDGQAPGNTIYF
v_gene: TRBV11-2
j_gene: TRBJ1-3
abundance: NA
d_gene: TRBD1

CDR3nt: TGTGCCATCAGATCGGCAGGGGGCAATCAGCCCCAGCATTTT
CDR3aa: CAIRSAGGNQPQHF
v_gene: TRBV10-3
j_gene: TRBJ1-5
abundance: NA
d_gene: NA

CDR3nt: TGCAGCGTTGAGACGACAGGGGGCAGCTCTGGGGCCAACGTCCTGACTTTC
CDR3aa: CSVETTGGSSGANVLTF
v_gene: TRBV29-1
j_gene: TRBJ2-6
abundance: once
d_gene: TRBD1

CDR3nt: TGCGCCAGCAGCCAAGACAGGGACAATGAGCAGTTCTTC
CDR3aa: CASSQDRDNEQFF
v_gene: TRBV4-1
j_gene: TRBJ2-1
abundance: few
d_gene: NA

CDR3nt: TGTGCCAGCATGGCGGGACAGGGGTCTAGAAATCAGCCCCAGCATTTT
CDR3aa: CASMAGQGSRNQPQHF
v_gene: TRBV2
j_gene: TRBJ1-5
abundance: NA
d_gene: TRBD1

CDR3nt: TGTGCCAGCTATAGCAGGAACACTGAAGCTTTCTTT
CDR3aa: CASYSRNTEAFF
v_gene: TRBV2
j_gene: TRBJ1-1
abundance: few
d_gene: NA

CDR3nt: TGTGCCAGCAGCTCAAATCGCGACAGGGGTCGCCACGAGCAGTACTTC
CDR3aa: CASSSNRDRGRHEQYF
v_gene: TRBV7-9
j_gene: TRBJ2-7
abundance: NA
d_gene: TRBD1

CDR3nt: TGTGCCAGCAGCTCCTATCCGGACAGCCCGGGCACTGAAGCTTTCTTT
CDR3aa: CASSSYPDSPGTEAFF
v_gene: TRBV5-6
j_gene: TRBJ1-1
abundance: NA
d_gene: NA

CDR3nt: TGTGCCTGGAGTAAGGGGGTAGAGTCACCCCTCCACTTT
CDR3aa: CAWSKGVESPLHF
v_gene: TRBV30
j_gene: TRBJ1-6
abundance: NA
d_gene: NA

CDR3nt: TGTGCCAGCAGTTTAAGGGCGCTAGCGGGAGGAGAGACCCAGTACTTC
CDR3aa: CASSLRALAGGETQYF
v_gene: TRBV28
j_gene: TRBJ2-5
abundance: NA
d_gene: TRBD2

CDR3nt: TGTGCCAGCAGTTTAGTTCAGGGGGTAGGTGGCTACACCTTC
CDR3aa: CASSLVQGVGGYTF
v_gene: TRBV28
j_gene: TRBJ1-2
abundance: NA
d_gene: TRBD1

CDR3nt: TGTGCCAGCAGTTTAACCCCAGGAGGGATTCATGGCTACACCTTC
CDR3aa: CASSLTPGGIHGYTF
v_gene: TRBV27
j_gene: TRBJ1-2
abundance: once
d_gene: NA

CDR3nt: TGTGCCAGCAGCTCCACCAGTGTTGAAGCTTTCTTT
CDR3aa: CASSSTSVEAFF
v_gene: TRBV6-5
j_gene: TRBJ1-1
abundance: few
d_gene: NA

CDR3nt: TGTGCCAGCAGTGCCGACAGGGGATTGAACTATGGCTACACCTTC
CDR3aa: CASSADRGLNYGYTF
v_gene: TRBV7-2
j_gene: TRBJ1-2
abundance: NA
d_gene: TRBD1

CDR3nt: TGTGCCAGCAGTTTAGCTAGCACATCAAAAGCCTACGAGCAGTACTTC
CDR3aa: CASSLASTSKAYEQYF
v_gene: TRBV27
j_gene: TRBJ2-7
abundance: NA
d_gene: NA

CDR3nt: TGTGCCAGCAGCGTGATGAGCGGGAGCGCGAACACCGGGGAGCTGTTTTTT
CDR3aa: CASSVMSGSANTGELFF
v_gene: TRBV9
j_gene: TRBJ2-2
abundance: NA
d_gene: TRBD2

CDR3nt: TGTGCCAGCAGCCCCGGGAGCCTGGGCAAAAACATTCAGTACTTC
CDR3aa: CASSPGSLGKNIQYF
v_gene: TRBV28
j_gene: TRBJ2-4
abundance: few
d_gene: NA

CDR3nt: TGCGCCAGCAGCCAAGATAACAGAAATAGCTACGAGCAGTACTTC
CDR3aa: CASSQDNRNSYEQYF
v_gene: TRBV4-1
j_gene: TRBJ2-7
abundance: NA
d_gene: NA

CDR3nt: TGTGCCAGCAGCTTAGGGGACAGGATTAATGAAAAACTGTTTTTT
CDR3aa: CASSLGDRINEKLFF
v_gene: TRBV7-2
j_gene: TRBJ1-4
abundance: few
d_gene: TRBD1

CDR3nt: TGTGCCTGGGGGACAGGGAGATCGACTGGCTACACCTTC
CDR3aa: CAWGTGRSTGYTF
v_gene: TRBV30
j_gene: TRBJ1-2
abundance: NA
d_gene: TRBD1

CDR3nt: TGTGCCAGCGGGTCTGGGAGTATCCTTGGCTACACCTTC
CDR3aa: CASGSGSILGYTF
v_gene: TRBV2
j_gene: TRBJ1-2
abundance: NA
d_gene: NA

CDR3nt: TGCGCCAGCAGCTTGGGGACTAGCGAGGGACCAGGGGAGCTGTTTTTT
CDR3aa: CASSLGTSEGPGELFF
v_gene: TRBV5-1
j_gene: TRBJ2-2
abundance: NA
d_gene: TRBD2

CDR3nt: TGTGCCAGCAGCCTAGACAGTAATGAGCAGTTCTTC
CDR3aa: CASSLDSNEQFF
v_gene: TRBV6-6
j_gene: TRBJ2-1
abundance: NA
d_gene: NA

CDR3nt: TGTGCCAGTAGTATGTGGACAGGGGACACTGAAGCTTTCTTT
CDR3aa: CASSMWTGDTEAFF
v_gene: TRBV19
j_gene: TRBJ1-1
abundance: NA
d_gene: TRBD1

CDR3nt: TGTGCCAGCAGCCAAACAGGGGAAGGTGAAGCTTTCTTT
CDR3aa: CASSQTGEGEAFF
v_gene: TRBV7-2
j_gene: TRBJ1-1
abundance: NA
d_gene: TRBD1

CDR3nt: TGTGCCAGCAGTCCCCCCCGGACAGGGGTTGAGGGCTACACCTTC
CDR3aa: CASSPPRTGVEGYTF
v_gene: TRBV27
j_gene: TRBJ1-2
abundance: NA
d_gene: TRBD1

CDR3nt: TGTGCCAGCACAACGGGAGGAGTGGGGGGCTACACCTTC
CDR3aa: CASTTGGVGGYTF
v_gene: TRBV28
j_gene: TRBJ1-2
abundance: NA
d_gene: NA

CDR3nt: TGTGCCAGCAGCTTAGGGAGCGGGAGGCCCTACGAGCAGTACTTC
CDR3aa: CASSLGSGRPYEQYF
v_gene: TRBV7-8
j_gene: TRBJ2-7
abundance: once
d_gene: TRBD2

CDR3nt: TGTGCCAGCAGCCTGACAGGGACCGAGACCCAGTACTTC
CDR3aa: CASSLTGTETQYF
v_gene: TRBV27
j_gene: TRBJ2-5
abundance: few
d_gene: TRBD1

CDR3nt: TGTGCCAGCAGCTCGGGACTAGCGGGGTTAATCTCCGGGGATGAGCAGTTCTTC
CDR3aa: CASSSGLAGLISGDEQFF
v_gene: TRBV11-2
j_gene: TRBJ2-1
abundance: NA
d_gene: TRBD2

CDR3nt: TGTGCCAGCAGCGTAGCAGGGACAGCACGAGACACCATATATTTT
CDR3aa: CASSVAGTARDTIYF
v_gene: TRBV9
j_gene: TRBJ1-3
abundance: NA
d_gene: TRBD1

CDR3nt: TGTGCCAGCAGTGAATTCGCAGGGGAGAATGAAAAACTGTTTTTT
CDR3aa: CASSEFAGENEKLFF
v_gene: TRBV25-1
j_gene: TRBJ1-4
abundance: few
d_gene: NA

CDR3nt: TGTGCCAGCAGCCCCAGTTATCCGGGGGACCCCTTTAATGAAAAACTGTTTTTT
CDR3aa: CASSPSYPGDPFNEKLFF
v_gene: TRBV5-5
j_gene: TRBJ1-4
abundance: NA
d_gene: NA

CDR3nt: TGTGCCAGCAGCTCTAGGGGGACAGGGAATAACTATGGCTACACCTTC
CDR3aa: CASSSRGTGNNYGYTF
v_gene: TRBV7-2
j_gene: TRBJ1-2
abundance: NA
d_gene: TRBD1

CDR3nt: TGCGCCAGCAGCTTGGGTGGGACAGGTAACGACGAGCAGTACTTC
CDR3aa: CASSLGGTGNDEQYF
v_gene: TRBV5-1
j_gene: TRBJ2-7
abundance: NA
d_gene: TRBD1

CDR3nt: TGTGCCAGCAGCTTAGCGGGTAGCGGGTACTACGAGCAGTACTTC
CDR3aa: CASSLAGSGYYEQYF
v_gene: TRBV7-2
j_gene: TRBJ2-7
abundance: NA
d_gene: TRBD2